A selection of T cell receptor beta chains follows, all from one sample in a study of shared clonotypes between healthy human individuals. The repertoire was sequenced with immunoSEQ multiplex PCR; TCRdb's copy has only in-frame clones and lacks some. This table holds about 2.3 million clones, approximately 95% found once. The sample comprised naive CD4+ T cells from PBMCs. These TCRs come from a man aged 18 to 30 in good health. Some clones in this sample may be carry-over from other donors' samples. Each CDR3 is given with its conserved first and last residue. A D gene is named only where the DNA matches it firmly. Size is omitted from some rows. Given values are once, few, many or a class for expanded clones.

D gene: .; J gene: TRBJ1-5; clone size: .; V gene: TRBV27; CDR3 protein: CASSSLDSRGQPQHF; CDR3 DNA: TGTGCCAGCAGTTCCCTAGACAGTCGCGGTCAGCCCCAGCATTTT
D gene: .; J gene: TRBJ2-2; clone size: .; V gene: TRBV19; CDR3 protein: CASTSPGAAANTGELFF; CDR3 DNA: TGTGCCAGCACGTCGCCCGGGGCCGCCGCGAACACCGGGGAGCTGTTTTTT
D gene: .; J gene: TRBJ2-1; clone size: .; V gene: TRBV25-1; CDR3 protein: CASSDLSGLNNEQFF; CDR3 DNA: TGTGCCAGCAGTGATCTCTCAGGGTTGAACAATGAGCAGTTCTTC
D gene: .; J gene: TRBJ1-1; clone size: .; V gene: TRBV11-2; CDR3 protein: CASSLGYRELSTEAFF; CDR3 DNA: TGTGCCAGCAGCTTAGGTTACAGGGAATTGAGCACTGAAGCTTTCTTT
D gene: .; J gene: TRBJ2-3; clone size: .; V gene: TRBV11-3; CDR3 protein: CASSLPGSYTQYF; CDR3 DNA: TGTGCCAGCAGCTTACCTGGGTCGTATACGCAGTATTTT
D gene: .; J gene: TRBJ2-2; clone size: once; V gene: TRBV11-2; CDR3 protein: CASSQILVGELFF; CDR3 DNA: TGTGCCAGCAGCCAAATCCTTGTAGGGGAGCTGTTTTTT
D gene: .; J gene: TRBJ1-1; clone size: .; V gene: TRBV10-3; CDR3 protein: CAISEAFAGNTEAFF; CDR3 DNA: TGTGCCATCAGTGAGGCATTCGCAGGGAACACTGAAGCTTTCTTT
D gene: .; J gene: TRBJ2-1; clone size: .; V gene: TRBV11-3; CDR3 protein: CASSLEAGRYNEQFF; CDR3 DNA: TGTGCCAGCAGCTTAGAAGCGGGTCGCTACAATGAGCAGTTCTTC
D gene: TRBD2; J gene: TRBJ2-5; clone size: .; V gene: TRBV7-4; CDR3 protein: CALLWTSSETQYF; CDR3 DNA: TGTGCTTTACTTTGGACTAGCTCGGAGACCCAGTACTTC
D gene: .; J gene: TRBJ2-7; clone size: .; V gene: TRBV9; CDR3 protein: CASSGGRGSRGLEQYF; CDR3 DNA: TGTGCCAGCAGCGGAGGTCGGGGATCCCGGGGCCTCGAGCAGTACTTC
D gene: .; J gene: TRBJ1-2; clone size: .; V gene: TRBV28; CDR3 protein: CASSLAGPPTNYGYTF; CDR3 DNA: TGTGCCAGCAGTTTGGCGGGGCCCCCTACTAACTATGGCTACACCTTC
D gene: .; J gene: TRBJ2-2; clone size: once; V gene: TRBV18; CDR3 protein: CASSPRAGLTNTGELFF; CDR3 DNA: TGTGCCAGCTCACCCCGTGCGGGACTCACGAACACCGGGGAGCTGTTTTTT
D gene: .; J gene: TRBJ2-7; clone size: .; V gene: TRBV6-5; CDR3 protein: CASSSNGDSYEQYF; CDR3 DNA: TGTGCCAGCAGTTCAAACGGAGACTCCTACGAGCAGTACTTC
D gene: .; J gene: TRBJ2-7; clone size: .; V gene: TRBV5-6; CDR3 protein: CASSPRRGGYEQYF; CDR3 DNA: TGTGCCAGCAGCCCTAGAAGGGGTGGCTACGAGCAGTACTTC
D gene: .; J gene: TRBJ1-5; clone size: .; V gene: TRBV21-1; CDR3 protein: CASPLEQGSNQPQHF; CDR3 DNA: TGTGCCAGCCCCCTGGAGCAGGGGAGCAATCAGCCCCAGCATTTT
D gene: TRBD2; J gene: TRBJ2-1; clone size: .; V gene: TRBV19; CDR3 protein: CASSSALAGGGTYNEQFF; CDR3 DNA: TGTGCCAGTAGTTCGGCACTAGCGGGAGGTGGAACCTACAATGAGCAGTTCTTC
D gene: TRBD2; J gene: TRBJ2-5; clone size: once; V gene: TRBV5-1; CDR3 protein: CASSLGLAGGVGETQYF; CDR3 DNA: TGCGCCAGCAGCTTGGGACTAGCGGGAGGAGTGGGGGAGACCCAGTACTTC
D gene: TRBD1; J gene: TRBJ1-2; clone size: once; V gene: TRBV6-5; CDR3 protein: CASRGQGGYTF; CDR3 DNA: TGTGCCAGCAGGGGACAGGGTGGCTACACCTTC
D gene: TRBD1; J gene: TRBJ1-5; clone size: .; V gene: TRBV19; CDR3 protein: CASSRYRGPSNQPQHF; CDR3 DNA: TGTGCCAGTAGTAGATACAGGGGGCCTAGCAATCAGCCCCAGCATTTT
D gene: .; J gene: TRBJ2-1; clone size: .; V gene: TRBV10-3; CDR3 protein: CAISVDGTYNEQFF; CDR3 DNA: TGTGCCATCAGTGTCGACGGAACCTACAATGAGCAGTTCTTC
D gene: .; J gene: TRBJ2-5; clone size: .; V gene: TRBV5-1; CDR3 protein: CASSLAEGRGGGETQYF; CDR3 DNA: TGCGCCAGCAGCTTGGCCGAAGGTCGGGGAGGCGGGGAGACCCAGTACTTC
D gene: TRBD2; J gene: TRBJ2-3; clone size: .; V gene: TRBV7-8; CDR3 protein: CASSFRASGSTDTQYF; CDR3 DNA: TGTGCCAGCAGCTTCCGGGCTAGCGGGAGCACAGATACGCAGTATTTT
D gene: .; J gene: TRBJ2-1; clone size: .; V gene: TRBV7-9; CDR3 protein: CASSSRAENEQFF; CDR3 DNA: TGTGCCAGCAGCTCCCGGGCCGAAAATGAGCAGTTCTTC
D gene: TRBD1; J gene: TRBJ2-7; clone size: .; V gene: TRBV18; CDR3 protein: CASSSGRGLYEQYF; CDR3 DNA: TGTGCCAGCTCATCCGGCAGGGGGCTTTACGAGCAGTACTTC
D gene: .; J gene: TRBJ2-6; clone size: .; V gene: TRBV9; CDR3 protein: CASSPRGSGANVLTF; CDR3 DNA: TGTGCCAGCAGCCCCCGGGGATCTGGGGCCAACGTCCTGACTTTC
D gene: .; J gene: TRBJ1-2; clone size: .; V gene: TRBV7-2; CDR3 protein: CASSLEGSNYGYTF; CDR3 DNA: TGTGCCAGCAGCTTAGAGGGGAGTAACTATGGCTACACCTTC
D gene: .; J gene: TRBJ1-1; clone size: .; V gene: TRBV7-2; CDR3 protein: CASSLGAGSTEAFF; CDR3 DNA: TGTGCCAGCAGCTTAGGGGCGGGTTCCACTGAAGCTTTCTTT
D gene: .; J gene: TRBJ1-2; clone size: .; V gene: TRBV6-5; CDR3 protein: CASSYGGYYGYTF; CDR3 DNA: TGTGCCAGCAGTTATGGGGGTTACTATGGCTACACCTTC
D gene: .; J gene: TRBJ2-1; clone size: .; V gene: TRBV28; CDR3 protein: CASRVRQGQAFF; CDR3 DNA: TGTGCCAGCAGAGTGAGGCAGGGACAAGCGTTCTTC
D gene: .; J gene: TRBJ2-2; clone size: .; V gene: TRBV7-3; CDR3 protein: CASSPREDPNTGELFF; CDR3 DNA: TGTGCCAGCAGCCCTCGGGAAGATCCGAACACCGGGGAGCTGTTTTTT
D gene: .; J gene: TRBJ1-5; clone size: .; V gene: TRBV6-5; CDR3 protein: CASSPQQGIGQPQHF; CDR3 DNA: TGTGCCAGCAGCCCCCAACAGGGAATCGGTCAGCCCCAGCATTTT
D gene: .; J gene: TRBJ2-3; clone size: .; V gene: TRBV18; CDR3 protein: CASSPPALATDTQYF; CDR3 DNA: TGTGCCAGCTCACCTCCAGCGCTAGCCACAGATACGCAGTATTTT
D gene: .; J gene: TRBJ2-1; clone size: .; V gene: TRBV30; CDR3 protein: CAWSVQGSGNEQFF; CDR3 DNA: TGTGCCTGGAGTGTTCAGGGGTCGGGGAATGAGCAGTTCTTC
D gene: .; J gene: TRBJ1-2; clone size: .; V gene: TRBV28; CDR3 protein: CASSLWAGEVYGYTF; CDR3 DNA: TGTGCCAGCAGTTTATGGGCAGGGGAGGTCTATGGCTACACCTTC
D gene: .; J gene: TRBJ2-6; clone size: .; V gene: TRBV5-1; CDR3 protein: CASSFSPGHQTGANVLTF; CDR3 DNA: TGCGCCAGCAGTTTTTCACCGGGCCATCAAACGGGGGCCAACGTCCTGACTTTC
D gene: .; J gene: TRBJ2-7; clone size: .; V gene: TRBV28; CDR3 protein: CASSLGRANEQYF; CDR3 DNA: TGTGCCAGCAGTTTGGGCAGGGCCAACGAGCAGTACTTC
D gene: .; J gene: TRBJ2-7; clone size: .; V gene: TRBV5-1; CDR3 protein: CASRPSLNSYEQYF; CDR3 DNA: TGCGCCAGCAGGCCCTCTTTAAACTCCTACGAGCAGTACTTC
D gene: TRBD1; J gene: TRBJ1-5; clone size: few; V gene: TRBV28; CDR3 protein: CASKRGTGNQPQHF; CDR3 DNA: TGTGCCAGCAAGCGCGGGACAGGGAATCAGCCCCAGCATTTT
D gene: TRBD1; J gene: TRBJ1-2; clone size: .; V gene: TRBV18; CDR3 protein: CASSPVLQGATKDYGYTF; CDR3 DNA: TGTGCCAGCTCACCAGTACTGCAGGGGGCAACTAAGGACTATGGCTACACCTTC
D gene: .; J gene: TRBJ1-1; clone size: .; V gene: TRBV6-6; CDR3 protein: CASSPPGNTEAFF; CDR3 DNA: TGTGCCAGCAGCCCACCGGGGAACACTGAAGCTTTCTTT
D gene: .; J gene: TRBJ2-7; clone size: once; V gene: TRBV6-6; CDR3 protein: CASSYSSSAYSYEQYF; CDR3 DNA: TGTGCCAGCAGTTACTCTTCCAGCGCATACTCCTACGAGCAGTACTTC
D gene: TRBD1; J gene: TRBJ1-2; clone size: .; V gene: TRBV5-1; CDR3 protein: CASSLDRGQGYGYTF; CDR3 DNA: TGCGCCAGCAGCCTGGACAGGGGGCAGGGCTATGGCTACACCTTC
D gene: .; J gene: TRBJ1-2; clone size: .; V gene: TRBV6-1; CDR3 protein: CASSAPGTASTNYGYTF; CDR3 DNA: TGTGCCAGCAGTGCCCCCGGGACCGCGTCCACTAACTATGGCTACACCTTC
D gene: .; J gene: TRBJ2-7; clone size: .; V gene: TRBV11-2; CDR3 protein: CASSLESLGTYEQYF; CDR3 DNA: TGTGCCAGCAGCTTAGAATCGTTGGGCACCTACGAGCAGTACTTC
D gene: .; J gene: TRBJ2-7; clone size: .; V gene: TRBV19; CDR3 protein: CATSLRSGVPPYEQYF; CDR3 DNA: TGTGCCACCTCGCTACGAAGCGGCGTTCCCCCCTACGAGCAGTACTTC
D gene: .; J gene: TRBJ2-1; clone size: once; V gene: TRBV6-5; CDR3 protein: CASSYRVLTGRNEQFF; CDR3 DNA: TGTGCCAGCAGTTACAGGGTACTAACAGGGCGCAATGAGCAGTTCTTC
D gene: TRBD1; J gene: TRBJ2-3; clone size: .; V gene: TRBV7-2; CDR3 protein: CASSTTGTGGADTQYF; CDR3 DNA: TGTGCCAGCAGCACCACCGGGACAGGGGGGGCAGATACGCAGTATTTT
D gene: TRBD2; J gene: TRBJ2-2; clone size: .; V gene: TRBV5-5; CDR3 protein: CASSLGSGVGELFF; CDR3 DNA: TGTGCCAGCAGCTTGGGTAGCGGGGTCGGGGAGCTGTTTTTT
D gene: TRBD1; J gene: TRBJ1-1; clone size: .; V gene: TRBV7-9; CDR3 protein: CASSLVSGQHRRNTEAFF; CDR3 DNA: TGTGCCAGCAGCTTAGTGTCGGGACAGCATCGAAGGAACACTGAAGCTTTCTTT
D gene: .; J gene: TRBJ2-1; clone size: .; V gene: TRBV30; CDR3 protein: CAWNRASMEDEQFF; CDR3 DNA: TGTGCCTGGAACCGGGCTAGCATGGAAGATGAGCAGTTCTTC
D gene: .; J gene: TRBJ1-2; clone size: .; V gene: TRBV6-5; CDR3 protein: CASSYSRLNYGYTF; CDR3 DNA: TGTGCCAGCAGTTACTCACGGCTTAACTATGGCTACACCTTC
D gene: .; J gene: TRBJ1-2; clone size: .; V gene: TRBV28; CDR3 protein: CASSPRRGTGYTF; CDR3 DNA: TGTGCCAGCAGTCCTCGGAGAGGCACTGGCTACACCTTC
D gene: .; J gene: TRBJ1-4; clone size: .; V gene: TRBV27; CDR3 protein: CASSFGGGEKLFF; CDR3 DNA: TGTGCCAGCAGTTTTGGGGGTGGTGAAAAACTGTTTTTT
D gene: TRBD2; J gene: TRBJ2-7; clone size: .; V gene: TRBV2; CDR3 protein: CASSGGLAGYYEQYF; CDR3 DNA: TGTGCCAGCAGTGGGGGACTAGCGGGTTACTACGAGCAGTACTTC